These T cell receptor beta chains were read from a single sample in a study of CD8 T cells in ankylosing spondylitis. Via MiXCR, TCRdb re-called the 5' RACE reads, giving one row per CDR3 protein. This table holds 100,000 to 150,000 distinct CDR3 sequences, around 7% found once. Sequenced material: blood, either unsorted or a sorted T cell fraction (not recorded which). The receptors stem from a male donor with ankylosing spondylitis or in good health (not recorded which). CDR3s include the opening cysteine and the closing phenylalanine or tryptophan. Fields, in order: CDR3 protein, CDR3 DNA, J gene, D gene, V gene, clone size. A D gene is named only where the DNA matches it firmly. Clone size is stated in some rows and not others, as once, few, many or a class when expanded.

CDR3 protein: CASSLDSKTEAFF
CDR3 DNA: TGCGCCAGCAGCCTGGACAGTAAGACTGAAGCTTTCTTT
J gene: TRBJ1-1
D gene: -
V gene: TRBV5-1
clone size: many

CDR3 protein: CSAIGRGGAYNEQFF
CDR3 DNA: TGCAGTGCTATAGGTCGCGGGGGGGCCTATAATGAGCAGTTCTTC
J gene: TRBJ2-1
D gene: TRBD2
V gene: TRBV20-1
clone size: many

CDR3 protein: CAIVGAVDNQPQHF
CDR3 DNA: TGTGCCATAGTCGGGGCGGTTGACAATCAGCCCCAGCATTTT
J gene: TRBJ1-5
D gene: -
V gene: TRBV28
clone size: many

CDR3 protein: CASSFRASSYNEQFF
CDR3 DNA: TGTGCCAGCAGCTTCAGGGCTTCCTCCTACAATGAGCAGTTCTTC
J gene: TRBJ2-1
D gene: -
V gene: TRBV11-1
clone size: many

CDR3 protein: CASSPQGGGKQFF
CDR3 DNA: TGTGCCAGCAGTCCACAGGGGGGCGGGAAGCAGTTCTTC
J gene: TRBJ2-1
D gene: TRBD1
V gene: TRBV12-3/TRBV12-4
clone size: many

CDR3 protein: CASSLGHSTGELFF
CDR3 DNA: TGTGCCAGCAGTTTGGGCCACTCCACCGGGGAGCTGTTTTTT
J gene: TRBJ2-2
D gene: -
V gene: TRBV12-3/TRBV12-4
clone size: -

CDR3 protein: CASSTAVQETQYF
CDR3 DNA: TGTGCCAGCAGCACAGCGGTTCAAGAGACCCAGTACTTC
J gene: TRBJ2-5
D gene: -
V gene: TRBV11-2
clone size: many

CDR3 protein: CASSFQGVATNEKLFF
CDR3 DNA: TGCGCCAGCAGCTTCCAGGGAGTAGCAACTAATGAAAAACTGTTTTTT
J gene: TRBJ1-4
D gene: -
V gene: TRBV5-1
clone size: many

CDR3 protein: CSAGWASGELFF
CDR3 DNA: TGCAGCGCCGGGTGGGCGTCCGGGGAGCTGTTTTTT
J gene: TRBJ2-2
D gene: -
V gene: TRBV29-1
clone size: many

CDR3 protein: CASSRPGPRNEQFF
CDR3 DNA: TGTGCCAGCAGCCGCCCGGGCCCCAGGAATGAGCAGTTCTTC
J gene: TRBJ2-1
D gene: -
V gene: TRBV14
clone size: few

CDR3 protein: CASSLAGPLQPQHF
CDR3 DNA: TGTGCCAGCAGCTTAGCTGGGCCGTTACAGCCCCAGCATTTT
J gene: TRBJ1-5
D gene: -
V gene: TRBV13
clone size: -

CDR3 protein: CAISSGLAGGHNEQFF
CDR3 DNA: TGTGCCATCAGTTCGGGACTAGCGGGAGGCCACAATGAGCAGTTCTTC
J gene: TRBJ2-1
D gene: TRBD2
V gene: TRBV10-3
clone size: many

CDR3 protein: CSVGGTVNTEAFF
CDR3 DNA: TGCAGCGTTGGGGGGACGGTGAACACTGAAGCTTTCTTT
J gene: TRBJ1-1
D gene: -
V gene: TRBV29-1
clone size: many

CDR3 protein: CATSRDRGSGGYTF
CDR3 DNA: TGTGCCACCAGCAGAGATCGGGGGAGTGGTGGCTACACCTTC
J gene: TRBJ1-2
D gene: -
V gene: TRBV15
clone size: many

CDR3 protein: CASSSQANSPLHF
CDR3 DNA: TGTGCCAGCAGCTCTCAGGCCAATTCACCCCTCCACTTT
J gene: TRBJ1-6
D gene: -
V gene: TRBV7-9
clone size: many

CDR3 protein: CASSPGVLPDTQYF
CDR3 DNA: TGTGCCAGCAGCCCAGGGGTTCTTCCAGATACGCAGTATTTT
J gene: TRBJ2-3
D gene: -
V gene: TRBV7-2
clone size: many

CDR3 protein: CASSLPSGGGTDTQYF
CDR3 DNA: TGTGCCAGCAGTCTTCCTAGCGGGGGAGGCACAGATACGCAGTATTTT
J gene: TRBJ2-3
D gene: TRBD2
V gene: TRBV6-1
clone size: many

CDR3 protein: CAIRGGEPGRTSNTQYF
CDR3 DNA: TGTGCCATCAGGGGGGGCGAACCGGGACGGACCTCTAATACGCAGTATTTT
J gene: TRBJ2-3
D gene: -
V gene: TRBV10-3
clone size: many

CDR3 protein: CASSLVQGDQPQHF
CDR3 DNA: TGTGCTAGCAGCTTAGTCCAGGGGGATCAGCCCCAGCATTTT
J gene: TRBJ1-5
D gene: TRBD1
V gene: TRBV7-7
clone size: many

CDR3 protein: CASSLAGGWGDEAFF
CDR3 DNA: TGTGCCAGCAGCTTAGCAGGGGGCTGGGGGGATGAAGCTTTCTTT
J gene: TRBJ1-1
D gene: TRBD1
V gene: TRBV7-2
clone size: many

CDR3 protein: CASSQNRGTPYEQYF
CDR3 DNA: TGCGCCAGCAGCCAAAACAGGGGGACCCCCTACGAGCAGTACTTC
J gene: TRBJ2-7
D gene: TRBD1
V gene: TRBV4-3
clone size: -

CDR3 protein: CASSFRTVYGYTF
CDR3 DNA: TGTGCCAGCAGTTTCAGGACCGTCTATGGCTACACCTTC
J gene: TRBJ1-2
D gene: -
V gene: TRBV12-3/TRBV12-4
clone size: many

CDR3 protein: CASGSDYYGYTF
CDR3 DNA: TGTGCTAGTGGTTCGGACTACTATGGCTACACCTTC
J gene: TRBJ1-2
D gene: -
V gene: TRBV12-5
clone size: many

CDR3 protein: CASRTRDRGFTGELFF
CDR3 DNA: TGTGCCAGCAGAACCCGGGACAGGGGTTTCACCGGGGAGCTGTTTTTT
J gene: TRBJ2-2
D gene: TRBD1
V gene: TRBV28
clone size: many

CDR3 protein: CASSVVWNTEAFF
CDR3 DNA: TGTGCCAGCAGCGTAGTTTGGAACACTGAAGCTTTCTTT
J gene: TRBJ1-1
D gene: -
V gene: TRBV9
clone size: few

CDR3 protein: CASNGQGRADTQYF
CDR3 DNA: TGTGCCAGCAACGGACAGGGTCGGGCGGATACGCAGTATTTT
J gene: TRBJ2-3
D gene: TRBD1
V gene: TRBV28
clone size: many

CDR3 protein: CASSLVPGLAGGRNEQFF
CDR3 DNA: TGTGCCAGCAGCTTGGTCCCGGGACTAGCGGGGGGGCGTAATGAGCAGTTCTTC
J gene: TRBJ2-1
D gene: TRBD2
V gene: TRBV5-6
clone size: many

CDR3 protein: CSARAPGTPLNEQYF
CDR3 DNA: TGCAGTGCTAGAGCCCCCGGGACCCCATTGAACGAGCAGTACTTC
J gene: TRBJ2-7
D gene: -
V gene: TRBV20-1
clone size: -

CDR3 protein: CSARDRGDSPLHF
CDR3 DNA: TGCAGTGCCCGGGACAGGGGTGATTCACCCCTCCACTTT
J gene: TRBJ1-6
D gene: TRBD1
V gene: TRBV20-1
clone size: many

CDR3 protein: CASRPTSGRYNEQFF
CDR3 DNA: TGTGCCAGCAGACCTACTAGCGGGAGGTACAATGAGCAGTTCTTC
J gene: TRBJ2-1
D gene: TRBD2
V gene: TRBV12-3/TRBV12-4
clone size: many

CDR3 protein: CSARDTGARTQYF
CDR3 DNA: TGCAGTGCTAGAGACACAGGGGCTCGTACGCAGTATTTT
J gene: TRBJ2-3
D gene: TRBD1
V gene: TRBV20-1
clone size: many

CDR3 protein: CSATTDLSGVWNIQYF
CDR3 DNA: TGCAGTGCTACGACCGACCTTAGCGGGGTATGGAACATTCAGTACTTC
J gene: TRBJ2-4
D gene: TRBD2
V gene: TRBV20-1
clone size: many

CDR3 protein: CASTGRLNTEAFF
CDR3 DNA: TGTGCCAGCACCGGGCGGTTGAACACTGAAGCTTTCTTT
J gene: TRBJ1-1
D gene: -
V gene: TRBV6-1
clone size: -

CDR3 protein: CASSVVLDTQYF
CDR3 DNA: TGTGCCAGCAGCGTAGTTTTAGATACGCAGTATTTT
J gene: TRBJ2-3
D gene: -
V gene: TRBV9
clone size: many

CDR3 protein: CASSRQGVETQYF
CDR3 DNA: TGTGCCAGCAGTCGACAGGGTGTAGAGACCCAGTACTTC
J gene: TRBJ2-5
D gene: TRBD1
V gene: TRBV12-3/TRBV12-4
clone size: many

CDR3 protein: CATSDLRDNNEQFF
CDR3 DNA: TGTGCCACCAGTGATTTGAGGGACAACAATGAGCAGTTCTTC
J gene: TRBJ2-1
D gene: -
V gene: TRBV24-1
clone size: many

CDR3 protein: CASSEEEQSGNSPLHF
CDR3 DNA: TGTGCCAGCAGTGAAGAGGAACAGTCGGGGAATTCACCCCTCCACTTT
J gene: TRBJ1-6
D gene: -
V gene: TRBV25-1
clone size: many

CDR3 protein: CASSLGPRSGELFF
CDR3 DNA: TGCGCCAGCAGCCTCGGCCCTAGATCCGGGGAGCTGTTTTTT
J gene: TRBJ2-2
D gene: -
V gene: TRBV4-3
clone size: -

CDR3 protein: CASSRTAGELFF
CDR3 DNA: TGTGCCAGCAGCCGTACAGCCGGGGAGCTGTTTTTT
J gene: TRBJ2-2
D gene: -
V gene: TRBV6-2/TRBV6-3
clone size: many

CDR3 protein: CASSEGSPNTEAFF
CDR3 DNA: TGCGCCAGCAGCGAGGGCTCCCCGAACACTGAAGCTTTCTTT
J gene: TRBJ1-1
D gene: -
V gene: TRBV5-1
clone size: many

CDR3 protein: CASSQLGLGTHEQFF
CDR3 DNA: TGCGCCAGCAGCCAGCTGGGACTAGGAACCCATGAGCAGTTCTTC
J gene: TRBJ2-1
D gene: TRBD2
V gene: TRBV4-3
clone size: -

CDR3 protein: CASRGGKGAFYGYTF
CDR3 DNA: TGTGCCAGCAGGGGGGGAAAAGGGGCCTTCTATGGCTACACCTTC
J gene: TRBJ1-2
D gene: -
V gene: TRBV12-3/TRBV12-4
clone size: many

CDR3 protein: CASSQEVTRAFSGNTIYF
CDR3 DNA: TGCGCCAGCAGCCAAGAAGTTACCCGGGCCTTCTCTGGAAACACCATATATTTT
J gene: TRBJ1-3
D gene: -
V gene: TRBV4-3
clone size: many

CDR3 protein: CASSSSDRDYGYTF
CDR3 DNA: TGTGCCAGCAGCTCGTCGGACAGGGACTATGGCTACACCTTC
J gene: TRBJ1-2
D gene: TRBD1
V gene: TRBV7-9
clone size: many

CDR3 protein: CSAGRGQDTQYF
CDR3 DNA: TGCAGTGCTGGGAGGGGGCAGGATACGCAGTATTTT
J gene: TRBJ2-3
D gene: -
V gene: TRBV20-1
clone size: many

CDR3 protein: CASSAGGGGNEQFF
CDR3 DNA: TGTGCCAGCAGCGCCGGAGGCGGGGGCAATGAGCAGTTCTTC
J gene: TRBJ2-1
D gene: TRBD2
V gene: TRBV14
clone size: many

CDR3 protein: CASSAGLANQETQYF
CDR3 DNA: TGCGCCAGCAGCGCGGGACTAGCGAACCAAGAGACCCAGTACTTC
J gene: TRBJ2-5
D gene: TRBD2
V gene: TRBV5-1
clone size: many

CDR3 protein: CASSPNQGYGYTF
CDR3 DNA: TGTGCCAGCTCACCGAATCAGGGTTATGGCTACACCTTC
J gene: TRBJ1-2
D gene: -
V gene: TRBV18
clone size: -

CDR3 protein: CSARDPRERVETQYF
CDR3 DNA: TGCAGTGCTAGAGATCCCCGGGAGCGGGTGGAGACCCAGTACTTC
J gene: TRBJ2-5
D gene: -
V gene: TRBV20-1
clone size: many

CDR3 protein: CATSTGHPNTGELFF
CDR3 DNA: TGTGCCACCTCTACGGGACACCCGAACACCGGGGAGCTGTTTTTT
J gene: TRBJ2-2
D gene: -
V gene: TRBV3-1
clone size: few

CDR3 protein: CASTSDRQTTQYF
CDR3 DNA: TGTGCCAGCACCTCGGACAGGCAAACGACCCAGTACTTC
J gene: TRBJ2-5
D gene: TRBD1
V gene: TRBV7-2
clone size: many

CDR3 protein: CASTRSGGLAGDWTGELFF
CDR3 DNA: TGTGCCAGCACCCGATCAGGGGGACTAGCGGGAGATTGGACCGGGGAGCTGTTTTTT
J gene: TRBJ2-2
D gene: TRBD2
V gene: TRBV5-6
clone size: many

CDR3 protein: CASSLGGGSPLHF
CDR3 DNA: TGTGCCAGCAGCTTAGGGGGTGGATCACCCCTCCACTTT
J gene: TRBJ1-6
D gene: -
V gene: TRBV7-2
clone size: many

CDR3 protein: CASSRVQGQETQYF
CDR3 DNA: TGTGCCAGCAGCAGGGTCCAGGGACAAGAGACCCAGTACTTC
J gene: TRBJ2-5
D gene: -
V gene: TRBV11-2
clone size: many

CDR3 protein: CSATTSGRTSTDTQYF
CDR3 DNA: TGCAGTGCTACGACTAGCGGGAGAACTAGCACAGATACGCAGTATTTT
J gene: TRBJ2-3
D gene: TRBD2
V gene: TRBV20-1
clone size: many